This is a list of T cell receptor beta chains from one sample in a study of blood T cell repertoires in COVID-19. The protocol was immunoSEQ multiplex PCR, while the TCRdb copy is restricted to in-frame clones and leaves out a portion. The sample holds around 170,000 clones, less than 90% seen once. The material sequenced was PBMCs or T cells enriched from blood (not recorded which). The source is a woman between 45 and 65 years old who had recovered from COVID-19. The CDR3 runs from the conserved cysteine through the conserved F or W. D genes are given only for firm matches. The listing skips clone size in some rows; elsewhere it reads once, few, many or a size class.

V gene,D gene,J gene,clone size,CDR3 DNA,CDR3 protein
TRBV25-1,NA,TRBJ2-7,NA,TGTGCCAGCAGTGTGTACGGGGAGCAGTACTTC,CASSVYGEQYF
TRBV18,NA,TRBJ1-6,NA,TGTGCCAGCTCACCGGACAGCTATAATTCACCCCTCCACTTT,CASSPDSYNSPLHF
TRBV9,TRBD2,TRBJ2-3,once,TGTGCCAGCAGCGTAGGGGACTACACAGATACGCAGTATTTT,CASSVGDYTDTQYF
TRBV18,TRBD1,TRBJ2-7,NA,TGTGCCAGCTCCCTTTATGACAGGGGAGCAAACTACTACGAGCAGTACTTC,CASSLYDRGANYYEQYF
TRBV2,NA,TRBJ2-7,once,TGTGCCAGCAGTGATGGGACAACCCGGGCTAACGAGCAGTACTTC,CASSDGTTRANEQYF
TRBV28,NA,TRBJ2-7,few,TGTGCCAGCAGTGTCCAACAGGGTTACCAGCAGTACTTC,CASSVQQGYQQYF
TRBV29-1,NA,TRBJ1-1,NA,TGCAGCGTTGTTGAGTTTACTGAAGCTTTCTTT,CSVVEFTEAFF
TRBV19,TRBD2,TRBJ2-3,NA,TGTGCCAGTAGTCCGACTAGCGGGGCTAGCACAGATACGCAGTATTTT,CASSPTSGASTDTQYF
TRBV5-1,TRBD1,TRBJ2-1,NA,TGCGCCAGCAGCTTGGGGGACAGGAGGGGAGAGCAGTTCTTC,CASSLGDRRGEQFF
TRBV5-1,NA,TRBJ2-1,few,TGCGCCAGCAGCTGGGACTCGTACAATGAGCAGTTCTTC,CASSWDSYNEQFF
TRBV11-1,NA,TRBJ2-3,NA,TGTGCCAGCAGCTTTGAGACAGACCTTAGCACAGATACGCAGTATTTT,CASSFETDLSTDTQYF
TRBV27,TRBD1,TRBJ1-6,NA,TGTGCCAGCAGCAGAGAGGACAGGGGGAATTCACCCCTCCACTTT,CASSREDRGNSPLHF
TRBV19,TRBD1,TRBJ2-1,NA,TGTGCCAGTAGTCGTCGGACAGGGTCAGTTTTCAATGAGCAGTTCTTC,CASSRRTGSVFNEQFF
TRBV18,NA,TRBJ2-7,NA,TGTGCCAGCTCACCAACCCACGCGCGGTACGAGCAGTACTTC,CASSPTHARYEQYF
TRBV3-1/TRBV3-2,NA,TRBJ2-5,once,TGTGCCAGCAGCCAAGACAGGGGAAGTGGAGAGACCCAGTACTTC,CASSQDRGSGETQYF
TRBV28,TRBD1,TRBJ1-5,NA,TGTGCCAGCAGTCCAAGGGGGCCGGGGTATCAGCCCCAGCATTTT,CASSPRGPGYQPQHF
TRBV19,TRBD2,TRBJ2-3,once,TGTGCCAGTAGTATAGTGGTAGCGGGAGGGACAGATACGCAGTATTTT,CASSIVVAGGTDTQYF
TRBV18,NA,TRBJ2-1,NA,TGTGCCACCCACCCCGCTAGCGCTCCCAATGAGCAGTTCTTC,CATHPASAPNEQFF
TRBV2,NA,TRBJ2-3,once,TGTGCCAGCCGACGGGAAACAGATACGCAGTATTTT,CASRRETDTQYF
TRBV3-1/TRBV3-2,NA,TRBJ2-1,NA,TGTGCCAGCAGCCTGCAGTATGAGCAGTTCTTC,CASSLQYEQFF
TRBV19,TRBD1,TRBJ1-5,NA,TGTGCCAGTAGCAGACAGGGGGGGAATCAGCCCCAGCATTTT,CASSRQGGNQPQHF
TRBV19,TRBD1,TRBJ1-2,NA,TGTGCCAGTAGTATAGGGGGACAGGGATTCTATGGCTACACCTTC,CASSIGGQGFYGYTF
TRBV6-1,TRBD1,TRBJ1-5,NA,TGTGCCAGCAGTGCGAGCCGGGACAGGCCCTATTATAGCAATCAGCCCCAGCATTTT,CASSASRDRPYYSNQPQHF
TRBV27,NA,TRBJ2-3,NA,TGTGCCAGCAGTTCAGGGTTGATAGATACGCAGTATTTT,CASSSGLIDTQYF
TRBV15,NA,TRBJ1-2,NA,TGTGCCACCAGCATAGGGGGGGGGTATGGCTACACCTTC,CATSIGGGYGYTF
TRBV7-2,NA,TRBJ1-4,NA,TGTGCCAGCAGCTCCAGCGGGGCGAATGAAAAACTGTTTTTT,CASSSSGANEKLFF
TRBV24-1,NA,TRBJ1-1,NA,TGTGCCACCAGTAAGGGGGACGGGAACACTGAAGCTTTCTTT,CATSKGDGNTEAFF
TRBV7-9,TRBD2,TRBJ2-7,few,TGTGCCAGCAGCTTAAGCGGGGGATACGAGCAGTACTTC,CASSLSGGYEQYF
TRBV11-3,TRBD1,TRBJ1-1,NA,TGTGCCAGCAGCTCAGGGGGTGGTGCTGAAGCTTTCTTT,CASSSGGGAEAFF
TRBV5-5,NA,TRBJ2-5,NA,TGTGCCAGCAGCTTGGCCACAGGGAACAGAGAGACCCAGTACTTC,CASSLATGNRETQYF
TRBV9,NA,TRBJ2-3,NA,TGTGCCAGCAGCGTAGGGACACCCCCTAGCACAGATACGCAGTATTTT,CASSVGTPPSTDTQYF
TRBV15,NA,TRBJ2-1,NA,TGTGCCACCAGCAGAGGTCGGCGCGGGGCTATAGGTGAGCAGTTCTTC,CATSRGRRGAIGEQFF
TRBV29-1,TRBD1,TRBJ1-1,NA,TGCAGCGTTGGGGACAGGGGGCTTACTGAAGCTTTCTTT,CSVGDRGLTEAFF
TRBV28,TRBD1,TRBJ1-2,NA,TGTGCCAGCGATGCCCAGGACAGGGGGTATGGCTACACCTTC,CASDAQDRGYGYTF
TRBV20-1,TRBD2,TRBJ2-7,NA,TGCAGTGCTAGTCGGGGGGGAAGGATCGTAAGCTACGAGCAGTACTTC,CSASRGGRIVSYEQYF
TRBV19,TRBD1,TRBJ1-4,NA,TGTGCCAGTAGTAGGATAGACAGGGTTCCTAATGAAAAACTGTTTTTT,CASSRIDRVPNEKLFF
TRBV2,NA,TRBJ1-1,NA,TGTGCCAGACGTGTCGAGTTCACTACCGCTTTCTTT,CARRVEFTTAFF
TRBV4-2,TRBD1,TRBJ1-5,NA,TGTGCCAGCAGCCCAACAGACAGGGGCAATCAGCCCCAGCATTTT,CASSPTDRGNQPQHF
TRBV7-9,NA,TRBJ2-1,few,TGTGCCAGCAGCTTATCTAGGGGAAAGCAGTTCTTC,CASSLSRGKQFF
TRBV9,TRBD1,TRBJ1-1,NA,TGTGCCAGCAGCGTAGGGGGACAGGCCGAGAACACTGAAGCTTTCTTT,CASSVGGQAENTEAFF
TRBV6-6,NA,TRBJ2-4,NA,TGTGCCAGCAGTGGAGGCTTAGCCAAAAACATTCAGTACTTC,CASSGGLAKNIQYF
TRBV6-2/TRBV6-3,TRBD1,TRBJ2-7,NA,TGTGCCAGCAGACCTTTTCAGGGGGCTGGAGGTTACGAGCAGTACTTC,CASRPFQGAGGYEQYF
TRBV7-6,NA,TRBJ1-5,NA,TGTGCCAGCAGCTTAGCTGGCGGGGCCTCAAATCAGCCCCAGCATTTT,CASSLAGGASNQPQHF
TRBV19,TRBD2,TRBJ2-1,few,TGTGCCAGTAGTTCTAGCGGGACCTTCGGTGAGCAGTTCTTC,CASSSSGTFGEQFF
TRBV7-2,NA,TRBJ2-5,NA,TGTGCCAGCAGCTTAAGGCGGGAGACCCAGTACTTC,CASSLRRETQYF
TRBV19,TRBD1,TRBJ1-2,NA,TGTGCCAGTACCACACCAAGGACAGGGAAGGACTATGGCTACACCTTC,CASTTPRTGKDYGYTF
TRBV7-6,TRBD2,TRBJ2-1,NA,TGTGCCAGCAGCCTCTCTAGCGGGGGCCCCTTATACAATGAGCAGTTCTTC,CASSLSSGGPLYNEQFF
TRBV15,TRBD1,TRBJ2-7,NA,TGTGCCACCAGTACTAAACAGGGGGCGGTCTACGAGCAGTACTTC,CATSTKQGAVYEQYF
TRBV6-5,TRBD2,TRBJ2-5,few,TGTGCCAGCAGACGGAGCGGGGGACAAGAGACCCAGTACTTC,CASRRSGGQETQYF